This T cell receptor beta chain was identified in a study of blood T cell repertoires in COVID-19. The overall study: Sites across the United States, Italy and Spain contributed samples from acute and convalescent COVID-19. Nucleic acid was either cDNA or gDNA, and it came from T cells, B-cell-depleted T cells, or PBMCs.

As originally analysed: Amplification with reference gene primers provided the estimates of nucleated cell counts. Sequencing was performed with immunoSEQ multiplex PCR; in TCRdb, only in-frame clones are kept and a portion is missing. The V and J calls and the clone size are those of that table, but D and trimming were determined from the DNA. The table lists around 350,000 clones, approximately 86% of them singletons. Sequences were obtained from peripheral blood. The origin of this receptor is a human donor in a cohort sampled during active COVID-19.

CDR3 sequence (DNA): TGTGCCAGCAGAGTCGGGACAGCATATGGCTACACCTTC. Amino acids: CASRVGTAYGYTF. This chain joins TRBV28 and TRBJ1-2; TRBD1 matches 7 bases. The germline V gene has CDR1 MDHEN and CDR2 SYDVKM. This CDR3 spans 13 amino acids. V shed 6 bases, J shed 5 bases, and the junction held 6 bases outside the gene matches.